The rows below give T cell receptor beta chains drawn from one sample of a study of Graves' ophthalmopathy and Graves' hyperthyroidism. MiXCR, applied by TCRdb to the multiplex PCR reads, yields one record per CDR3 protein. This sample has about 640,000 distinct CDR3 sequences; roughly 41% occur once, and the top ten carry 3.3%. The sequencing sample was made of peripheral blood. The receptors come from an adult man with Graves' ophthalmopathy. Each CDR3 is given with its conserved first and last residue. The order of the fields is J gene, V gene, D gene, clone size, CDR3 DNA, CDR3 protein. A D gene is named only where the DNA matches it firmly. Rows give clone size only sometimes, using once, few, many, or a class for an expanded clone.

TRBJ1-4,TRBV7-2,.,.,TGTGCCAGCAGCTTAGTGAGCGGGAGAATCGCAACTAATGAAAAACTGTTTTTT,CASSLVSGRIATNEKLFF
TRBJ2-5,TRBV4-2,TRBD2,many,TGTGCCAGCAGCCAACCTAAGCGGGGTACCCAAGAGACCCAGTACTTC,CASSQPKRGTQETQYF
TRBJ2-7,TRBV20-1,TRBD2,.,TGCAGTGCTAGAACTAGCGGGAGCGAGCAGTACTTC,CSARTSGSEQYF
TRBJ2-5,TRBV19,TRBD1,few,TGTGCCAGTAGTATGCTGCCGGGACAGGGAATCGGGGAGACCCAGTACTTC,CASSMLPGQGIGETQYF
TRBJ2-5,TRBV9,.,many,TGTGCCAGCAGCGGAACAGGGTTCCGAGAGACCCAGTACTTC,CASSGTGFRETQYF
TRBJ1-3,TRBV12-3/TRBV12-4,TRBD1,few,TGTGCCAGCAGTTCACCAGACAGGGACTACACCATATATTTT,CASSSPDRDYTIYF
TRBJ2-7,TRBV19,.,.,TGTGCCAGTAGTTCCGACTGGCGAGGGGCCCTCTACGAGCAGTACTTC,CASSSDWRGALYEQYF
TRBJ1-2,TRBV20-1,.,.,TGCAGTGCCCATGGACTTCTTTTTAGCTACACCTTC,CSAHGLLFSYTF
TRBJ2-7,TRBV19,TRBD1,many,TGTGCCAGTTCCGGACAGGGGGGCGAGCAGTACTTC,CASSGQGGEQYF
TRBJ2-7,TRBV6-1,TRBD2,.,TGTGCCAGCAGCCAAGGACTAGGCGGGGGGGAGCAGTACTTC,CASSQGLGGGEQYF
TRBJ1-2,TRBV2,TRBD1,.,TGTGCCAGCAGGGAACACAGGGGGCTCTATGGCTACACCTTC,CASREHRGLYGYTF
TRBJ1-3,TRBV29-1,TRBD1,.,TGCAGCGTTGGGAGGCCGGACAGGGGCTTGAACACCATATATTTT,CSVGRPDRGLNTIYF
TRBJ1-1,TRBV11-3,.,few,TGTGCCAGCAGCTTAGATTTGGAGGGCACTGAAGCTTTCTTT,CASSLDLEGTEAFF
TRBJ1-2,TRBV12-3/TRBV12-4,TRBD1,.,TGTGCCAGCAGTTCCAAGACAGGGGAACCTGGCTACACCTTC,CASSSKTGEPGYTF